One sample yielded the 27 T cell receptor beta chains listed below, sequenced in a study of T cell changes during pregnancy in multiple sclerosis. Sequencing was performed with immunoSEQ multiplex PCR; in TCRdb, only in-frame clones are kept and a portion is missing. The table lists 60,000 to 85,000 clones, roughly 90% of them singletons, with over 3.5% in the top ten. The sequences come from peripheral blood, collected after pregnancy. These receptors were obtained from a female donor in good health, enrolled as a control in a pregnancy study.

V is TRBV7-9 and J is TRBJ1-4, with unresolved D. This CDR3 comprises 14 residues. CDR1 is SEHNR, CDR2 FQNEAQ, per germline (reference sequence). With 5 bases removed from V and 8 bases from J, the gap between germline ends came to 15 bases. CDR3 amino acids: CASSRPDGGEKLFF. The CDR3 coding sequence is TGTGCCAGCAGCCGACCTGACGGAGGGGAAAAACTGTTTTTT.

The DNA for the CDR3 is TGTGCCAGCTCACCACCGTCAGGGGCGAGGGACACCGGGGAGCTGTTTTTT. It codes for CASSPPSGARDTGELFF. The rearrangement joins TRBV18 to TRBJ2-2; D perhaps matches TRBD1 (6 bases). The CDR3 is made up of 17 amino acids. Looked up from germline, CDR1 is KGHSH and CDR2 is LQKENI. V lost 0 bases to trimming and J lost 3 bases, with 14 bases between them.

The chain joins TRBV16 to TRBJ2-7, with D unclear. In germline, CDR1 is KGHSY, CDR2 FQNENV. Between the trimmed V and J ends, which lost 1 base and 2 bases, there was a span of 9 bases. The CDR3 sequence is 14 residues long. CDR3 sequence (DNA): TGTGCCAGCAGCCAATGGAGTCGGCCCTACGAGCAGTACTTC. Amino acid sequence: CASSQWSRPYEQYF.

CDR3 bases: TGTGCCAGCAGTTCACCCACGGTCGCCTATAATTCACCCCTCCACTTT. It translates to CASSSPTVAYNSPLHF. V and J are TRBV28 and TRBJ1-6; no firm D call. The germline CDR1 and CDR2 sequences are MDHEN and SYDVKM. There are 16 residues in the CDR3. V dropped 4 bases and J dropped 2 bases, with 12 bases sitting between them.

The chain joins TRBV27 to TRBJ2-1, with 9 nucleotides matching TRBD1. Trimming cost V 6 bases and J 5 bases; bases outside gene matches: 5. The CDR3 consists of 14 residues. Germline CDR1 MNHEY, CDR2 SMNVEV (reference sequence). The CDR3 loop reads CASSRDRVDNEQFF. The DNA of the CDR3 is TGTGCCAGCAGCCGGGACAGGGTAGACAATGAGCAGTTCTTC.

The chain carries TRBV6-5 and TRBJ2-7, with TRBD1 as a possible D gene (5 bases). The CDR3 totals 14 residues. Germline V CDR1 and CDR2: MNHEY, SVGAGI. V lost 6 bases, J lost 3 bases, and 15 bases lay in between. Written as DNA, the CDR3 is TGTGCCAGCAGGCAGGCAGGGTCGCTCTACGAGCAGTACTTC. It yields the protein CASRQAGSLYEQYF.

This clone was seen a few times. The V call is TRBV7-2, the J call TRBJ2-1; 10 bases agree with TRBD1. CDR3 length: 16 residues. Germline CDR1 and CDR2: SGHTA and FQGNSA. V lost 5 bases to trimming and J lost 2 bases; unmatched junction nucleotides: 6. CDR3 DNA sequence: TGTGCCAGCAGCATCGGGACAGGGGTTGCCTACAATGAGCAGTTCTTC. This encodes CASSIGTGVAYNEQFF. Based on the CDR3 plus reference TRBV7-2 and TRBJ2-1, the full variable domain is GAGVSQSPSNKVTEKGKDVELRCDPISGHTALYWYRQSLGQGLEFLIYFQGNSAPDKSGLPSDRFSAERTGGSVSTLTIQRTQQEDSAVYLCASSIGTGVAYNEQFFGPGTRLTVL.

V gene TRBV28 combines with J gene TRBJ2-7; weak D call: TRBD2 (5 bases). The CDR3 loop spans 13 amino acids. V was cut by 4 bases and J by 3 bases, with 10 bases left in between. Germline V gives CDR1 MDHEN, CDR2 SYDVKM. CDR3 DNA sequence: TGTGCCAGCAGTTCCCCCAGCGGCTACGAGCAGTACTTC. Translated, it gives CASSSPSGYEQYF.

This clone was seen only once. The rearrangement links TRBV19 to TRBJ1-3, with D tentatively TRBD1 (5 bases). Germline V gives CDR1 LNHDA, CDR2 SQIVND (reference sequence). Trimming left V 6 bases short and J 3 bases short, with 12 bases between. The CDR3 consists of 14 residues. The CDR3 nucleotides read TGTGCCAGTAGCATGGGGCAAGGTGGAAACACCATATATTTT. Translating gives CASSMGQGGNTIYF.

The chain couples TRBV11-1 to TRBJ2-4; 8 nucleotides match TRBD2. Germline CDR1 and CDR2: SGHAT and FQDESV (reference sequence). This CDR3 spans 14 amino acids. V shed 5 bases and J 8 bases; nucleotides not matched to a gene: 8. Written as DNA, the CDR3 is TGTGCCAGCAGCCCCTCGGGGGGGCGGTACATTCAGTACTTC. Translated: CASSPSGGRYIQYF.

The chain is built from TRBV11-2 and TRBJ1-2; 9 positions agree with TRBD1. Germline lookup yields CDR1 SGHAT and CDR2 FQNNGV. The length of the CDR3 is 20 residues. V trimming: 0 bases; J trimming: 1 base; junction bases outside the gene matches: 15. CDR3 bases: TGTGCCAGCAGCTTAGATCTTCTTCGGACAGGGGAGGGCTTTAACTATGGCTACACCTTC. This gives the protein CASSLDLLRTGEGFNYGYTF.

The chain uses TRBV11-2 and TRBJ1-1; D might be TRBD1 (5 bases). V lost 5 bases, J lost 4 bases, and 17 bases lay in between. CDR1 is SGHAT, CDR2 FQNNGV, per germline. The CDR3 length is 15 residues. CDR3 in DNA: TGTGCCAGCAGCCGCCAACGGGGGAGGGGCACTGAAGCTTTCTTT. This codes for CASSRQRGRGTEAFF.

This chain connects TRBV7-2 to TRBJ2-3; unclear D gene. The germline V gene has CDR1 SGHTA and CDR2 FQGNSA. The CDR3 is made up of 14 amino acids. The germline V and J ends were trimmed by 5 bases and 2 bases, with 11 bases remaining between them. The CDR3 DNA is TGTGCCAGCAGCCCGACACAATTCACAGATACGCAGTATTTT. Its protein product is CASSPTQFTDTQYF.

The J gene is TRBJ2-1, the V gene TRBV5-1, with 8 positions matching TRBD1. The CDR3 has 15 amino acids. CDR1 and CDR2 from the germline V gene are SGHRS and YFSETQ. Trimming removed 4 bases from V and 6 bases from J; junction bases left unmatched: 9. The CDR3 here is CASSIRDRTTNEQFF. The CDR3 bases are TGCGCCAGCAGCATCCGGGACAGGACCACCAATGAGCAGTTCTTC. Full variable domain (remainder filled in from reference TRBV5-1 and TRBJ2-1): KAGVTQTPRYLIKTRGQQVTLSCSPISGHRSVSWYQQTPGQGLQFLFEYFSETQRNKGNFPGRFSGRQFSNSRSEMNVSTLELGDSALYLCASSIRDRTTNEQFFGPGTRLTVL.

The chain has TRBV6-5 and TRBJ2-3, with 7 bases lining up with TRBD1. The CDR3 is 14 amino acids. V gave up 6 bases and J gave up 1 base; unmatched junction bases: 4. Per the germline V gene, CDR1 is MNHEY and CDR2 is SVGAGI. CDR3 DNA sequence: TGTGCCAGCAGGCAAGACAGGGGCACAGATACGCAGTATTTT. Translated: CASRQDRGTDTQYF.

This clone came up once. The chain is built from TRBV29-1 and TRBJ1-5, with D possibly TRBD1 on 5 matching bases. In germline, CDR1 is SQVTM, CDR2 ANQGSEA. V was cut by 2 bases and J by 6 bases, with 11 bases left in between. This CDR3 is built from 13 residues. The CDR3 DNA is TGCAGCGTTGAATTAGGGGTTGGTCAGCCCCAGCATTTT. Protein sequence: CSVELGVGQPQHF.

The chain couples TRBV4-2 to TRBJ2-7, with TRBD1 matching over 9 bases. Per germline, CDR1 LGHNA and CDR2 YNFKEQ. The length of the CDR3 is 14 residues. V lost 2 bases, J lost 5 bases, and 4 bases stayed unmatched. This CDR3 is CASSQTDRGDEQYF. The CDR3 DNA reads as TGTGCCAGCAGCCAAACGGACAGGGGAGACGAGCAGTACTTC.

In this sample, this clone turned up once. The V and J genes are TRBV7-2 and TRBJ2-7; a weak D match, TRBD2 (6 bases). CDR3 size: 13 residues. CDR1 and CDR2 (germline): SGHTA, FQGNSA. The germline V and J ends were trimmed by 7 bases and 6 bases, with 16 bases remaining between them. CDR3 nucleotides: TGTGCCAGCACCGACAGCGGGCCGGGCGAGCAGTACTTC. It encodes CASTDSGPGEQYF.

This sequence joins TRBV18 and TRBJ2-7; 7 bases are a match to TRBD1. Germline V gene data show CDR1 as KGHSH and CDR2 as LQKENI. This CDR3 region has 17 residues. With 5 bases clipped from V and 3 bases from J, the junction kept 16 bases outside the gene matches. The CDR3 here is CASSTTPHRGSRYEQYF. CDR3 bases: TGTGCCAGCTCAACTACTCCCCACAGGGGATCACGCTACGAGCAGTACTTC.

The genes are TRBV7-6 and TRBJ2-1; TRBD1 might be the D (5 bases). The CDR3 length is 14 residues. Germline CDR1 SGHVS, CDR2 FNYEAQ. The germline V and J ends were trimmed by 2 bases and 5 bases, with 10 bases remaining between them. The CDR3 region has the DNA TGTGCCAGCAGCTTACTAACAGGCAACAATGAGCAGTTCTTC. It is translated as CASSLLTGNNEQFF.

CDR3 sequence: CASSSTGDDVFF. In DNA, the CDR3 is TGTGCCAGCAGCTCCACGGGGGACGACGTGTTTTTT. The V and J genes are TRBV7-6 and TRBJ2-2; weak D call: TRBD2 (6 bases). Trimming took 4 bases from V and 15 from J, leaving 15 bases between them. This CDR3 contains 12 residues. Germline V gene data show CDR1 as SGHVS and CDR2 as FNYEAQ.

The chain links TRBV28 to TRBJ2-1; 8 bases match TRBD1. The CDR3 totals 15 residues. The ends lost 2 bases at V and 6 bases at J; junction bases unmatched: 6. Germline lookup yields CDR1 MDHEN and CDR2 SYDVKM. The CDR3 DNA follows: TGTGCCAGCAGTTTAATGGACAGGGCTATCAATGAGCAGTTCTTC. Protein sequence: CASSLMDRAINEQFF.

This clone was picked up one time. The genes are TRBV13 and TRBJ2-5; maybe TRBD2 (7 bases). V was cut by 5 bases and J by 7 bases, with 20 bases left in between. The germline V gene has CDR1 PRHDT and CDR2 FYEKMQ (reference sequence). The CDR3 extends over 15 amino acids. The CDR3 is CASSSSSWEGGTQYF. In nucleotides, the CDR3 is TGTGCCAGCAGCAGCTCCTCCTGGGAGGGGGGGACCCAGTACTTC.

CDR3: CASSQPTERYGYTF. In DNA form, the CDR3 reads TGCGCCAGCAGCCAACCGACAGAAAGGTATGGCTACACCTTC. V and J are TRBV4-1 and TRBJ1-2, with D maybe TRBD1 (5 bases). Deletions cut 2 bases from V and 5 bases from J, with 12 bases between. CDR1 MGHRA and CDR2 YSYEKL come from the germline V gene. CDR3 size: 14 residues.

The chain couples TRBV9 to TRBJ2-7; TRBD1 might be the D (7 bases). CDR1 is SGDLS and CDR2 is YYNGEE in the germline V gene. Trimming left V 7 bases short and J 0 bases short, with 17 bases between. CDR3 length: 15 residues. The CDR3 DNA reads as TGTGCCAGCGCAGGGGGGACGGGCAGCTCCTACGAGCAGTACTTC. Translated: CASAGGTGSSYEQYF.

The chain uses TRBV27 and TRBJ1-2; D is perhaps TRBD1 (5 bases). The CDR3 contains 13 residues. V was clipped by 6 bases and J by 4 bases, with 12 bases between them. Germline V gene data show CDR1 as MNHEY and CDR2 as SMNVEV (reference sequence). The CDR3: CASSSGLGYGYTF. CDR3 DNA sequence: TGTGCCAGCAGCTCAGGGCTAGGCTATGGCTACACCTTC.

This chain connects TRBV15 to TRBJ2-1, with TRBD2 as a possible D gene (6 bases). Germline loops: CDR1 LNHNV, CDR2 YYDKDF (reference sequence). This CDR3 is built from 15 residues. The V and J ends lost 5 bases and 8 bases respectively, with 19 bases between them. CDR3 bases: TGTGCCACCAGCCCCACGAGACTAGAGGGGCATGAGCAGTTCTTC. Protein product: CATSPTRLEGHEQFF.